This TCR beta chain was sequenced for a study of blood T cell repertoires in COVID-19. On the study more broadly: Acute and convalescent COVID-19 specimens originated in the United States, Italy and Spain. T cells, B-cell-depleted T cells, or PBMCs provided the cDNA or gDNA that served as material.

Trimming stripped 4 bases from V and 0 bases from J, with 15 bases between. This CDR3 region has 16 residues. Germline V gene sequence: CDR1 LGHDT, CDR2 YNNKEL (reference sequence). Data came from immunoSEQ multiplex PCR; TCRdb stores just in-frame clones and leaves some out. Seen here are 280,000 or so clones, approximately 89% observed once, and the top ten hold under 8%. The specimen sequenced was peripheral blood. The rearrangement uses TRBV3-1 (or the pseudogene TRBV3-2) and TRBJ1-1; the D gene is possibly TRBD1 (6 bases). The receptor comes from a woman in her 30s who had recovered from COVID-19. CDR3 bases: TGTGCCAGCAGCCGTAATAAGGGACATATGAACACTGAAGCTTTCTTT. Translated, it gives CASSRNKGHMNTEAFF.